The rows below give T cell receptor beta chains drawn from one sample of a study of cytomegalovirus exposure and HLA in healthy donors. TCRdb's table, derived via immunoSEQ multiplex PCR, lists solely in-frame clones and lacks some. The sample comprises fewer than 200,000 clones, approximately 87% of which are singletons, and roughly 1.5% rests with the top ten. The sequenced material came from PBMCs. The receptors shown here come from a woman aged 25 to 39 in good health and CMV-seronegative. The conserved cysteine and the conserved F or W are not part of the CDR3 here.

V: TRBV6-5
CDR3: ASSYSSYRGIDTQY

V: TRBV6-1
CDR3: ASSATPTGDYGYT

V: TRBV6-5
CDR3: ASSYPDQGGYT

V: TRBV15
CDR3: ATSDPGLGNQPQH

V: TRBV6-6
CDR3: ASSSLAGGPPGELF

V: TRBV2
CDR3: ASSGSSANTQY

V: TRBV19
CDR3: ASSSRQGRLGGYT

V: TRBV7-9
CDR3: ASSQITGEQY

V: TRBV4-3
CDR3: ASSRKVAGGPGTDTQY

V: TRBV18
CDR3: ASSPPRGSSYNEQF

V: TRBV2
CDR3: ASSGTPLNTEAF

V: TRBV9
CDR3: ASSVEVGNREFGYT

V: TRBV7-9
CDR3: ASSSEPGYEQY

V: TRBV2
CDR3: ASVRSQGALTEAF

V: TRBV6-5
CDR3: ASSYSPQDPNGYT

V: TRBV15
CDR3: ATRPGQGPTEAF

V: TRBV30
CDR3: AWSDPQGTNEKLF

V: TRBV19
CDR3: ASSTFDRESQPQH

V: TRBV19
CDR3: ASSQGTGNQPQH

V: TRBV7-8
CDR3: ASSLVSSSYEQY

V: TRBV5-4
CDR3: ASSLMQRSNSGANVLT

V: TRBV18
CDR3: ASSPKSSGTSSNYGYT

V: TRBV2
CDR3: ASSEKSGGGRPQH

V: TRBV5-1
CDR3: ASSLRVRGNEQF

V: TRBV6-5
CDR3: ASSSTGLGYGYT

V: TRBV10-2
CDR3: ASSEEHSPDTQY

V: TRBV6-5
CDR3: ASRVGTGNTEAF

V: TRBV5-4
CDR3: ASSLGGLDRGGGYT

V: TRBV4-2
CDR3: ASSQNTQLAGGYEQY

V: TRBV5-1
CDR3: ASSLGAGPTEAF

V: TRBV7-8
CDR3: ASSSATPIRDNYGYT

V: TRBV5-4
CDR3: ASSPQTGGNTEAF

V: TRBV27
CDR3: ASSFLGRDQPQH

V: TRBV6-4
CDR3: ASSDSGTGHYGYT

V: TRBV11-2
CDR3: ASSLGQIYNSPLH

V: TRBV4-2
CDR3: ASSNLGRGGSSYEQY

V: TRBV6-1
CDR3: ASSEVPGQGNSPLH

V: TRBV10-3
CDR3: ATGWGSAGGTDTQY

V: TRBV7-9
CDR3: ASSPPIGGRSNEQF

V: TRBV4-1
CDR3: ASSQVLAGYNEQF

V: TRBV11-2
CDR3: ASTITTNYGYT

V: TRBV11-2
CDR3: ASSHRGSSYNSPLH

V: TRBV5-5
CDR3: ASSLAGDTEAF

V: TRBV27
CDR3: ASKYRAGDLYEQY

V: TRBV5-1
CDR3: ASSLEEGSVYEQY

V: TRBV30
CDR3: AWRGIASDTQY

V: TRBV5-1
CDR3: ASSLGVGLNQPQH

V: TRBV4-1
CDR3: ASSQGGGLSYEQY

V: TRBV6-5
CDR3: ASSATSGDTQY

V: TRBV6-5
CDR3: ASSYPGTGDPYEQY

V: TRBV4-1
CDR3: ASSLHTGGVYEQY

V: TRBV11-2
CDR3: ASSHSVKPRDEQF

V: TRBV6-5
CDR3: ASSYLETPSGYT

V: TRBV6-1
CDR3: ASSVEPIRDEQY

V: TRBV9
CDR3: ASSVFGGEFTDTQY